The clone carrying this T cell receptor beta chain appeared a single time. This sample stems from a study of cytomegalovirus exposure and HLA in healthy donors. Primers included in the PCR were 60 Vbeta and 13 Jbeta primers. Sequencing used immunoSEQ multiplex PCR; TCRdb keeps in-frame clones, though not all of them. The table has under 200,000 clones, approximately 67% seen once. CDR1 is SGHVS and CDR2 is FQNEAQ in the germline V gene. J lost 3 bases, V lost 7 bases, and 5 bases had no gene match. The length of the CDR3 is 14 residues. Sample: PBMCs. The chain has TRBV7-8 and TRBJ2-2; 7 bases match TRBD1. This TCR was recovered from a woman younger than 30 in good health and CMV-seropositive. CDR3: CASTTGVHTGELFF. The CDR3 DNA is TGTGCCAGCACTACAGGGGTCCACACCGGGGAGCTGTTTTTT.